Shown below are 19 T cell receptor beta chains from a single sample sequenced in a study of blood T cell repertoires in COVID-19 (dated by TCRdb to 2020 to 2021). To prepare the library, the immunoSEQ multiplex PCR assay was applied. Entries here come from immuneACCESS through TCRdb and include only in-frame sequences with V and J called. Some clones fail to appear in such tables; in the studies checked, an unresolved V gene covers under half of the shortfall, and the cause of the remainder is unknown. The sample has around 170,000 clones on record, 83% of them singletons. About 7.1% of the sample is taken by the ten largest. The sample was peripheral blood. Every receptor here comes from a woman between 70 and 85 years old with COVID-19, enrolled during active disease.

V usage is TRBV7-9 and J usage is TRBJ1-4, with D unresolved. The germline CDR1 and CDR2 sequences are SEHNR and FQNEAQ (reference sequence). The CDR3 runs 15 residues. Trimming removed 2 bases from V and 8 bases from J, with 15 bases in between. DNA of the CDR3: TGTGCCAGCAGCTTATCGGGAGTGCAAGGGGAAAAACTGTTTTTT. Residues: CASSLSGVQGEKLFF.

The rearrangement joins TRBV19 to TRBJ1-2; 7 nucleotides match TRBD1. With V trimmed by 4 bases and J by 0 bases, 5 bases remained unmatched. From germline, CDR1 is LNHDA and CDR2 SQIVND (reference sequence). The CDR3 sequence is 15 residues long. The CDR3: CASSTRDRTNYGYTF. In nucleotides, the CDR3 is TGTGCCAGTAGTACCCGGGACAGAACTAACTATGGCTACACCTTC.

The genes are TRBV11-2 and TRBJ1-4, with D possibly matching TRBD1 (6 bases). Germline-derived CDR1 and CDR2 are SGHAT and FQNNGV. The V and J ends lost 5 bases and 1 base respectively, with 14 bases between them. The CDR3 length is 16 residues. The CDR3 nucleotides read TGTGCCAGCAGCCCTAGGGGGGGAGGAACTAATGAAAAACTGTTTTTT. It specifies CASSPRGGGTNEKLFF.

The chain links TRBV20-1 to TRBJ2-3; D remains unclear. The ends were cut back, 2 bases at V and 5 bases at J, with 5 bases in the middle. The CDR3 length is 11 residues. Per germline, CDR1 DFQATT and CDR2 SNEGSKA (reference sequence). The CDR3 is CSARPQDTQYF. CDR3 DNA sequence: TGCAGTGCTAGACCACAAGATACGCAGTATTTT.

In this sample, this clone turned up a few times. DNA of the CDR3: TGTGCCAGCAGCCTTGACACGAGGGGCGGGGGGTCTAACTATGGCTACACCTTC. It is translated as CASSLDTRGGGSNYGYTF. The V gene is TRBV27, the J gene TRBJ1-2; a weak D match, TRBD1 (5 bases). The CDR3 runs to 18 residues. CDR1 and CDR2 (germline): MNHEY, SMNVEV (reference sequence). The V and J ends lost 6 bases and 0 bases respectively, with 23 bases between them.

The chain couples TRBV5-1 to TRBJ2-2; 7 nucleotides align to TRBD1. CDR3 size: 18 residues. The trim removed 4 bases at V and 0 bases at J, leaving 12 bases unmatched. Germline-derived CDR1 and CDR2 are SGHRS and YFSETQ. The CDR3 region is CASSLDHRGISNTGELFF. The CDR3 DNA reads TGCGCCAGCAGCCTGGATCACAGGGGTATTTCGAACACCGGGGAGCTGTTTTTT.

The V gene is TRBV28, the J gene TRBJ2-1, with 8 bases aligning to TRBD1. Germline CDR1 reads MDHEN; CDR2 reads SYDVKM. The V and J ends lost 7 bases and 4 bases, in that order; junction bases with no gene match: 9. CDR3 length: 15 amino acids. The CDR3 sequence is CASTLEWTGYNEQFF. As DNA, the CDR3 is TGTGCCAGCACCTTGGAATGGACAGGGTACAATGAGCAGTTCTTC.

This clone was observed a few times. The chain joins TRBV5-1 to TRBJ2-2; TRBD2 agrees at 9 bases. This CDR3 is 15 amino acids long. Germline V gene lookup returns CDR1 SGHRS and CDR2 YFSETQ. J gave up 5 bases and V 7 bases, and 9 bases lay outside the gene matches. The CDR3 loop reads CASGVIAGETGELFF. The DNA for the CDR3 is TGCGCCAGCGGGGTAATAGCGGGAGAGACCGGGGAGCTGTTTTTT.

Regarding this clone: The same CDR3 also results from other DNA sequences found in this sample. The genes are TRBV19 and TRBJ2-7; 9 bases map to TRBD1. Trimming took 3 bases from V and 1 from J; bases not matched to a gene: 7. CDR1 is LNHDA, CDR2 SQIVND, per germline (reference sequence). The length of the CDR3 is 16 residues. The chain's CDR3 is CASSISPGTGSYEQYF. The CDR3 DNA follows: TGTGCCAGTAGTATCTCTCCCGGGACAGGGTCCTACGAGCAGTACTTC.

This chain uses TRBV7-3 with TRBJ2-3; tentatively, D is TRBD1 (5 bases). Germline V gene data show CDR1 as SGHTA and CDR2 as FQGTGA. V was trimmed by 2 bases and J by 1 base, leaving 16 bases between them. The CDR3 totals 17 residues. CDR3 in DNA: TGTGCCAGCAGCTTAGGCCCCTCAATGACAGGCACAGATACGCAGTATTTT. Protein sequence: CASSLGPSMTGTDTQYF.

This sequence joins TRBV5-1 and TRBJ2-1; 7 bases align to TRBD2. This CDR3 is 15 amino acids long. Germline CDR1 is SGHRS and CDR2 is YFSETQ. The V segment lost 0 bases and the J segment 10 bases; nucleotides outside the gene matches: 10. The DNA for the CDR3 is TGCGCCAGCAGCTTGGGGGAAGCGGGGAGCACCGAGCAGTTCTTC. Residues: CASSLGEAGSTEQFF.

This rearrangement joins TRBV5-8 to TRBJ1-2; TRBD1 agrees at 9 bases. Germline lookup yields CDR1 SGHTS and CDR2 YDEGEE. CDR3 length equals 17 residues. The V gene end was trimmed by 4 bases and the J gene end by 0 bases; junction bases not matched to a gene: 10. CDR3 residues: CASSPWGQGKTNYGYTF. Written as DNA, the CDR3 is TGTGCCAGCAGCCCTTGGGGACAGGGTAAAACTAACTATGGCTACACCTTC.

The genes are TRBV3-1 (or the pseudogene TRBV3-2) and TRBJ1-2, with D possibly TRBD1 on 6 matching bases. The CDR3 totals 15 residues. V was pared by 0 bases and J by 4 bases, with 12 bases between. Germline V CDR1 and CDR2: LGHDT, YNNKEL (reference sequence). Written as DNA, the CDR3 is TGTGCCAGCAGCCAAGATGCAGGGGCCACCTATGGCTACACCTTC. It encodes CASSQDAGATYGYTF.

The J gene is TRBJ1-1, the V gene TRBV27, with D maybe TRBD1 (5 bases). The V gene's germline CDR1 is MNHEY and CDR2 SMNVEV (reference sequence). There are 15 residues in the CDR3. The V end lost 4 bases, the J end lost 1 base, and 13 bases lay between the germline ends. The CDR3, as DNA: TGTGCCAGCAGTTCTTGGGGGGTAAGGAACACTGAAGCTTTCTTT. Its protein is CASSSWGVRNTEAFF.

The chain uses TRBV28 and TRBJ1-6; TRBD1 agrees at 7 bases. Germline assignment: CDR1 MDHEN and CDR2 SYDVKM. With 5 bases clipped from V and 8 bases from J, the junction kept 12 bases outside the gene matches. The CDR3 has 16 amino acids. The CDR3 nucleotides read TGTGCCAGCAGTCCAAGGTCAGGGGGAGAATATTCACCCCTCCACTTT. Translation gives CASSPRSGGEYSPLHF.

This sequence joins TRBV6-2 or TRBV6-3 and TRBJ1-2, with TRBD1 matching 11 bases. Germline values: CDR1 MNHEY, CDR2 SVGEGT. The CDR3 runs 15 residues. V trimming: 0 bases; J trimming: 9 bases; junction bases outside the gene matches: 6. CDR3 DNA sequence: TGTGCCAGCAGTTACTCCCGGGACAGGGGGAGAAGCTACACCTTC. Translation: CASSYSRDRGRSYTF.

This chain uses TRBV18 with TRBJ1-1; D is undetermined. V was shortened by 2 bases and J by 5 bases, with 15 bases between the two germline ends. CDR1 KGHSH and CDR2 LQKENI come from the germline V gene. There are 15 residues in the CDR3. Written as DNA, the CDR3 is TGTGCCAGCTCACCATTCGAGCGCCCTTGGACTGAAGCTTTCTTT. Translating it yields CASSPFERPWTEAFF. The full variable domain, in which reference TRBV18 and TRBJ1-1 provide the parts outside the CDR3, is NAGVMQNPRHLVRRRGQEARLRCSPMKGHSHVYWYRQLPEEGLKFMVYLQKENIIDESGMPKERFSAEFPKEGPSILRIQQVVRGDSAAYFCASSPFERPWTEAFFGQGTRLTVV.

This chain joins TRBV5-4 and TRBJ2-3, with 12 bases matching TRBD2. The CDR3 runs 17 residues. Germline V lookup: CDR1 SGHNT, CDR2 YYREEE (reference sequence). V lost 4 bases to trimming and J lost 2 bases; unmatched junction nucleotides: 8. CDR3 region: CASSAGGLAGVTDTQYF. The CDR3 DNA sequence: TGTGCCAGCAGCGCGGGGGGACTAGCGGGCGTCACAGATACGCAGTATTTT.

The rearrangement uses TRBV9 and TRBJ1-3; D is ambiguous. The CDR3 spans 13 residues. V shed 4 bases and J shed 2 bases, with 7 bases lying between them. Germline lookup yields CDR1 SGDLS and CDR2 YYNGEE. The CDR3 sequence is CASSHSTGNTIYF. The CDR3 nucleotides read TGTGCCAGCAGCCACTCCACTGGAAACACCATATATTTT.